The TCR beta chain under discussion was sequenced for a study of graft-versus-host responses after intestinal transplantation. Trimming left V 3 bases short and J 0 bases short, with 6 bases between. Germline CDR1 is SNHLY and CDR2 is FYNNEI. The CDR3 contains 15 residues. Processing of graft tissue released intraepithelial and lamina propria lymphocytes. General study results and limits: Levels of circulating GvH clones at their peak were associated with early post-transplant HvG declines.

Libraries were prepared by immunoSEQ multiplex PCR; TCRdb keeps only in-frame clonotypes and omits some of them. The sample lists 15,000 to 20,000 clones, 75% to 85% seen once, with about 20% in the top ten. In its sample, this clone was seen a few times. The target antigen is unknown. The sequences come from ileum tissue, collected approximately 97 days after intestinal transplant. The source of this sequence is a human patient who received an intestinal transplant, so some T cells may come from the graft donor. The V call is TRBV2, the J call TRBJ2-6; no reliable D call. CDR3 sequence: CASSDWSSGANVLTF. The CDR3 DNA reads as TGTGCCAGCAGTGATTGGAGCTCTGGGGCCAACGTCCTGACTTTC.